The clone carrying this T cell receptor beta chain showed up just a few times. Antigen unknown. These data originate in a study of beta chain features in type 1 diabetes. The study, taken as a whole, reports: The similarity of naive, central memory and Treg TCRB repertoires appeared greater among patients than among healthy donors.

With V trimmed by 6 bases and J by 7 bases, 8 bases remained unmatched. CDR1 is LNHDA and CDR2 is SQIVND in the germline V gene (reference sequence). The CDR3 runs 15 residues. Sequencing targeted expressed TCRB transcripts, as all isolated RNA had been reverse transcribed. The method was immunoSEQ multiplex PCR; TCRdb's version includes in-frame clones alone and lacks a portion of them. Of over 300,000 clones listed, less than 10% were seen once; the top ten hold 0.44%. This chain links TRBV19 with TRBJ2-1, with 11 bases identical to TRBD2. What was sequenced was central memory CD4+ T cells from blood. This sequence originates from a woman aged 18-30 years in good health. The CDR3 loop is CASSRTSGSWNEQFF. The CDR3 nucleotides are TGTGCCAGTAGCCGTACTAGCGGGAGTTGGAATGAGCAGTTCTTC.